The present T cell receptor (beta chain) was sequenced within a study of shared clonotypes between healthy human individuals (dated by TCRdb to 2020 to 2021). In the study overall: Three men and a couple of women, aged 18 to 49 years, made up the cohort. Per donor, three plates each were used for CD4 naive and CD4 memory, two for CD8 naive, and one for CD8 memory. To estimate repertoire size and how much clonotype sharing occurs between individuals, the study deeply sequenced the blood TCR repertoires of five healthy adults. To increase sequencing depth and limit assay-specific biases, different laboratories used diverse techniques to prepare libraries and sequence TCR repertoires. Each donor's leukapheresis produced roughly between about 0.8 and 10 billion PBMCs.

TCR CDR3 regions were amplified from genomic DNA by multiplex PCR using the deep immunoSEQ assay. Extracted genomic DNA from each cell subset was distributed evenly across all wells of several immunoSEQ 96-well plates, and each plate was treated as a replicate. For sorted subsets, each replicate PCR was loaded with 200 ng genomic DNA, equivalent to 30,000 or so T cell genomes. Purified libraries were measured with a Qubit 3.0 fluorometer, size-checked on a Bioanalyzer 2100, and measured again with the KAPA Library Quantification kit. Each immunoSEQ 96-well plate was sequenced on its own single-read 150-cycle Illumina NextSeq 550 flow cell. Per the authors' processing: The immunoSEQ output contained only junctional sequences without quality scores, so filtering could not match that applied to full-length reads. To assign V/J genes and CDR3, sequences were annotated using PyIR, a Python wrapper for IgBLAST v1.9, with IMGT germline references. Reads with weak V/J assignments (E-value above 1e-6), missing CDR3, stop codons, out-of-frame junctions, or ambiguous translated residues were removed. V3J clonotypes were defined by identical inferred V gene, J gene, and CDR3 amino acid sequence. To compute the percentage overlap between repertoires, the number of shared unique clonotypes was divided by the size of the smaller repertoire. Richness of each repertoire was evaluated using RTK rarefaction, the Chao1 estimator, and Recon v2.1 estimates of unobserved clonotypes. Generation probabilities were computed with OLGA for all TCRbeta clonotypes obtained by the gDNA method from four donors. The table comes from immuneACCESS by way of TCRdb, which keeps in-frame sequences with V and J called. Part of the clones is missing from these tables; in studies checked, under half for an unresolved V gene and the rest for unknown reasons. The V and J calls and clone size come from that table; D and trimming were worked out from the DNA. Present in this sample are a few million clones, approximately 90% of which were seen just once. The leading ten clones occupy under 0.15% of the sample.

Here is what the overall study found, with its caveats: When a few donors were compared, the shared fraction of clonotypes was about 5% for naive CD4, around 3.6% for naive CD8, 2% to 2.5% for memory CD4, and 0.35% to 0.4% for memory CD8. Incomplete sequencing was indicated by rarefaction of sorted-subset datasets, despite the large sequencing depth. Larger estimated clonotype richness was generally found for naive subsets than for memory subsets. Based on pairwise subsampling, the degree of clonotype sharing among donors was expected to be affected by sequencing depth. Only blood was sampled, and tissue TCR repertoires likely differ from those in blood. The genetic and exposure-history diversity represented was limited by the small number of donors. Higher generation probabilities were observed for clonotypes shared by all four sorted-subset donors than for non-shared clonotypes.

Donors were healthy HIV-negative adults with no recently reported acute infections or vaccinations. All donors were Caucasian adults living in Nashville, Tennessee, USA. Magnetic negative selection was used to enrich CD4+ T cells, after which naive cells were positively selected on CD45RA and the negative fraction became the memory subset. Blood was collected by leukapheresis, and PBMCs were isolated by Ficoll-Histopaque density gradient centrifugation and then cryopreserved in liquid nitrogen vapor phase. Purity and quantity of every magnetically sorted T cell population were checked by analytical flow cytometry. From each sorted fraction, genomic DNA was isolated and quantified by UV absorbance on a Nanodrop 2000c. About this clone: Which antigen it targets is not known. Qualities for individual bases were not recorded, and no much larger clone is one base off. Other DNA sequences in the same sample also yield this CDR3.

Reading from cysteine to phenylalanine, the CDR3 counts 15 amino acids. The CDR3 DNA has 45 bases and is translated from base 1. The germline V gene specifies SGHRS as CDR1 and YFSETQ as CDR2. V and J are truncated by 3 bases and 0 bases respectively, leaving an intervening sequence of 10 bases. In this chain, TRBV5-1 is recombined with TRBJ1-3, and TRBD1 may be the D gene, going by 5 matching bases. The clonotype comes from a man aged 18 to 30 in good health. The sequenced material came from naive CD4+ T cells sorted from blood. The cell subset or site label on this specimen signifies: CD45RA+ positively selected. The nucleotide sequence is TGCGCCAGCAGCTGGGACGGAAGCTCTGGAAACACCATATATTTT. Its amino acids are CASSWDGSSGNTIYF.